This T cell receptor beta chain appears in the sequencing data of a study of shared clonotypes between healthy human individuals. Sequenced by immunoSEQ multiplex PCR; TCRdb stores in-frame clones only, minus some. Among 2 million to 2.5 million clones listed, around 95% were seen once. The CDR3 totals 14 residues. Germline V lookup: CDR1 MNHEY, CDR2 SVGAGI. The V end was cut by 0 bases, the J end by 11 bases, with 11 bases between. This clone was counted a single time. The chain combines TRBV6-5 with TRBJ1-6; no clear D gene. The receptor was isolated from a man younger than 35 in good health. The material sequenced was naive CD4+ T cells sorted from blood. The subset here: CD45RA+ positively selected. CDR3 nucleotides: TGTGCCAGCAGTTACTCAGAATCCCGGGCACCCCTCCACTTT. It codes for CASSYSESRAPLHF.